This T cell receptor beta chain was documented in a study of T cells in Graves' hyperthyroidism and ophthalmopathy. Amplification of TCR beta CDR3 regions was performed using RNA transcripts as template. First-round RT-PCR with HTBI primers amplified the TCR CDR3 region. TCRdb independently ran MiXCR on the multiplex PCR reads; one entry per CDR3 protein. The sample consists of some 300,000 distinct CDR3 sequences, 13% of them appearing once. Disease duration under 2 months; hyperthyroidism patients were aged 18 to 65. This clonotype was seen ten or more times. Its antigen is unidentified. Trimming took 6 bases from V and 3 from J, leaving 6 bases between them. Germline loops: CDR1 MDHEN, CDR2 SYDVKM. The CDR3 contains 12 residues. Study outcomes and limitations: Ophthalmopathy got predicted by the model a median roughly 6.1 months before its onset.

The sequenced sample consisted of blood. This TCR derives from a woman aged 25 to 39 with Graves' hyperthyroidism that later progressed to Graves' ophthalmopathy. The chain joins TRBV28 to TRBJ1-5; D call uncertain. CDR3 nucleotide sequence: TGTGCCAGCAGCCCTGACAATCAGCCCCAGCATTTT. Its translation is CASSPDNQPQHF.